This T cell receptor (beta chain) appears in the sequencing data of a study of cytomegalovirus exposure and HLA in healthy donors. The CDR3 has 13 residues. V shed 3 bases and J shed 1 base, with 7 bases lying between them. The germline CDR1 and CDR2 sequences are SGHRS and YFSETQ. The protocol was immunoSEQ multiplex PCR, while the TCRdb copy is restricted to in-frame clones and leaves out a portion. The table lists approximately 76,000 clones, over 85% of them singletons. The TCR comes from a young woman in good health and CMV-seronegative. Sample: PBMCs. The chain has TRBV5-1 and TRBJ2-5; the D gene is possibly TRBD1 (6 bases). This CDR3 reads CASSSGAQETQYF. The CDR3 DNA follows: TGCGCCAGCAGCTCAGGGGCCCAAGAGACCCAGTACTTC.